One T cell receptor beta chain is described in this entry. Which antigen it targets is not known. Base-call qualities are not available, and no considerably larger clone is one nucleotide away. PBMCs were separated from peripheral blood, and TCR beta sequencing was performed on genomic DNA obtained from unsorted PBMCs. These data belong to a study (dated by TCRdb to between 2021 and 2022). Here is what the overall study found, with its caveats: Further investigation, including longitudinal sampling and assessment of a control group, is stated by the authors to be required.

Survey-level sequencing on the immunoSEQ platform was used to profile the TCR beta chain repertoires. From the authors' description of their analysis: Repertoire diversity was quantified as the inverse Simpson index, and CDR3 amino acid length spectratypes and V-J pairing frequencies were compared. To annotate clonotypes specific to SARS-CoV-2, CMV, influenza A and EBV, TCR beta CDR3 sequences were compared against VDJdb. Held by TCRdb, this immuneACCESS table contains in-frame sequences only and omits some clones. Under half of the omission traces to an unresolved V gene where checked; the cause of the rest is unknown. The V and J calls and clone size were taken over from that table, and D and trimming were inferred from the DNA. This sample comprises about 50,000 clones, 80% to 95% of them detected only once. The top ten hold over 8.5% of the sample. The germline V end is reduced by 4 bases and the J end by 5 bases; junction bases left unmatched: 6. The germline V gene (reference sequence) sets CDR1 to LNHDA and CDR2 to SQIVND. Including the terminal cysteine and phenylalanine, the CDR3 comprises 15 residues. The read is trimmed to its CDR3 DNA, 45 bases read in frame from base 1.

The sequencing input was PBMCs. The rearrangement joined TRBV19 to TRBJ1-5, and TRBD1 aligns with 9 junction nucleotides. This receptor was identified in a man aged 40-55 years with rheumatoid arthritis. The sequenced DNA: TGTGCCAGTAGTACGACAGGGGGACGGGATCAGCCCCAGCATTTT. It translates to CASSTTGGRDQPQHF.